The 12 T cell receptor beta chains listed next were all sequenced from one sample in a study of cytomegalovirus exposure and HLA in healthy donors (dated by TCRdb to 2015 to 2018). Receptor libraries were prepared by the immunoSEQ multiplex PCR assay. A mixture of 60 forward primers for TCR Vbeta segments and 13 reverse primers for TCR Jbeta segments was used in the multiplex PCR. TCRdb holds this immuneACCESS table with in-frame rearrangements only. Some clones are missing; in checked studies, unresolved V genes explain under half, and the rest has no known cause. Across this sample there are 120,000 to 150,000 clones, with 80% seen only once. The ten most abundant clones make up around 5% of the sample. Sequencing was done on a sample of PBMCs. These receptors originate from a male donor in good health and CMV-seronegative.

The chain joins TRBV5-1 to TRBJ1-4; D unclear. Germline V gene lookup returns CDR1 SGHRS and CDR2 YFSETQ. CDR3 length: 15 residues. Trimming shortened V by 2 bases and J by 4 bases, and 12 bases separated the two germline ends. CDR3 sequence reads: CASSFRGQSNEKLFF. Here the CDR3 DNA reads TGCGCCAGCAGCTTTCGAGGGCAAAGTAATGAAAAACTGTTTTTT.

The genes are TRBV2 and TRBJ1-5; 9 positions agree with TRBD1. Germline CDR1 reads SNHLY; CDR2 reads FYNNEI. V shed 5 bases and J 6 bases; nucleotides not matched to a gene: 8. The CDR3 loop spans 15 amino acids. The CDR3, as DNA: TGTGCCAGCAGTCTCGGACAGGGGAATTTTCAGCCCCAGCATTTT. It yields the protein CASSLGQGNFQPQHF.

The V gene is TRBV28, the J gene TRBJ1-1; a possible D gene is TRBD1 (5 bases). V was cut by 6 bases and J by 0 bases, with 8 bases left in between. This CDR3 has 13 amino acids. The germline V gene encodes CDR1 MDHEN and CDR2 SYDVKM. CDR3 sequence: CASRDKLNTEAFF. CDR3 sequence (DNA): TGTGCCAGCAGGGACAAGTTGAACACTGAAGCTTTCTTT. The full variable domain, with the rest looked up from reference TRBV28 and TRBJ1-1, is DVKVTQSSRYLVKRTGEKVFLECVQDMDHENMFWYRQDPGLGLRLIYFSYDVKMKEKGDIPEGYSVSREKKERFSLILESASTNQTSMYLCASRDKLNTEAFFGQGTRLTVV.

This clone was observed a single time. The chain links TRBV5-6 to TRBJ2-7; possibly TRBD1 for D (5 bases). Germline lookup yields CDR1 SGHDT and CDR2 YYEEEE. The CDR3 extends over 15 amino acids. V was cut by 4 bases and J by 0 bases, with 14 bases left in between. The CDR3 region is CASSQGPSFSYEQYF. CDR3 bases: TGTGCCAGCAGCCAGGGTCCTTCCTTCTCCTACGAGCAGTACTTC.

This clone was seen just once. The V call is TRBV19, the J call TRBJ1-1; D gene ambiguous. The CDR3 covers 13 residues. Germline V gene sequence: CDR1 LNHDA, CDR2 SQIVND (reference sequence). Trimming removed 6 bases at V and 5 bases at J, with 13 bases between. The CDR3 DNA reads as TGTGCCAGTAGGATTGCCGGGGTGACTGAAGCTTTCTTT. Translation gives CASRIAGVTEAFF.

The sample holds one count of this clone. The chain links TRBV18 to TRBJ1-1; 12 nucleotides line up with TRBD1. The germline V gene has CDR1 KGHSH and CDR2 LQKENI. The CDR3 covers 18 residues. After removal of 3 bases from V and 5 bases from J, the junction contained 13 bases not matched to a gene. The CDR3 DNA reads TGTGCCAGCTCACCTTCCCTTGGGGACAGGGGGCAAGGGACTGAAGCTTTCTTT. Its translation is CASSPSLGDRGQGTEAFF.

The genes are TRBV7-2 and TRBJ2-1; 8 bases line up with TRBD2. This CDR3 region has 15 residues. Germline lookup yields CDR1 SGHTA and CDR2 FQGNSA. Trimming took 1 base from V and 5 from J; bases not matched to a gene: 4. CDR3 in amino acids: CASSLDRGGHNEQFF. The CDR3 DNA follows: TGTGCCAGCAGCTTAGACCGGGGGGGCCACAATGAGCAGTTCTTC.

This clone has just a few counts. The chain has TRBV7-2 and TRBJ1-6, with 9 nucleotides matching TRBD1. The V gene end was trimmed by 4 bases and the J gene end by 9 bases; junction bases not matched to a gene: 7. The CDR3 sequence is 15 residues long. CDR1 and CDR2 from the germline V gene are SGHTA and FQGNSA. The CDR3 bases are TGTGCCAGCAGCTATGGGGACAGGGAGGCTTCACCCCTCCACTTT. The encoded protein is CASSYGDREASPLHF.

Points on this clone: An end of the junction does not agree with germline; a read error may underlie this. The gene calls are TRBV7-7 and TRBJ1-2, with D unresolved. The CDR3 loop spans 12 amino acids. Germline V gene data show CDR1 as SSHAT and CDR2 as FNYEAQ (reference sequence). CDR3 sequence: CASSLPRDGYTF. The DNA for the CDR3 is TGTGCTAGCAGCTTACCGAGGGATGGCTACACCTTC.

This sequence joins TRBV7-8 and TRBJ1-4; 7 bases align to TRBD1. The germline CDR1 and CDR2 sequences are SGHVS and FQNEAQ. The CDR3 consists of 16 residues. V was pared by 10 bases and J by 5 bases, with 16 bases of the junction left unmatched. In DNA form, the CDR3 reads TGTGCCACCCAGGACAGGCTAAGAGGGGAAAATGAAAAACTGTTTTTT. It encodes CATQDRLRGENEKLFF.

This clone occurred once. The chain employs TRBV28 and TRBJ2-3; 8 nucleotides agree with TRBD1. Germline lookup yields CDR1 MDHEN and CDR2 SYDVKM. The CDR3 has 17 residues. V was clipped by 3 bases and J by 3 bases; unmatched bases: 11. CDR3 protein: CASSFNPGTGGTDTQYF. The CDR3 bases are TGTGCCAGCAGTTTCAACCCCGGGACAGGAGGAACAGATACGCAGTATTTT.

The rearrangement links TRBV30 to TRBJ2-2; a weak D match, TRBD2 (5 bases). This CDR3 is built from 12 residues. V lost 6 bases and J lost 7, with 12 bases in between. Germline lookup yields CDR1 GTSNPN and CDR2 SVGIG (reference sequence). CDR3 nucleotide sequence: TGTGCCTGCGACCAAGCGGACGGGGAGCTGTTTTTT. Its protein product is CACDQADGELFF.